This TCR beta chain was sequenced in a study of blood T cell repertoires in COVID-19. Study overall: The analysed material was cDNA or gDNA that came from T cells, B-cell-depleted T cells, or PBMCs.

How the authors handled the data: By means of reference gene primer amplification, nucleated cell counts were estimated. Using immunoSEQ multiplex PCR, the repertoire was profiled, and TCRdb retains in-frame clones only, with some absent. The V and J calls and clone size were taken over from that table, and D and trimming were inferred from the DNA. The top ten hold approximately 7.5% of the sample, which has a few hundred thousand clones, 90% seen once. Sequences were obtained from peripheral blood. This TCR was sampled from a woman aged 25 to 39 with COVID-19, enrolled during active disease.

The CDR3 loop is CASSPAHLYNEQFF. CDR3 DNA: TGTGCCAGCAGTCCCGCCCACTTATACAATGAGCAGTTCTTC. V and J are TRBV6-2 or TRBV6-3 and TRBJ2-1; D unclear. Germline CDR1 reads MNHEY; CDR2 reads SVGEGT. V was shortened by 5 bases and J by 4 bases, with 12 bases between the two germline ends. The CDR3 sequence is 14 residues long.